These T cell receptor beta chains were read from a single sample in a study of somatic mutations in cytotoxic T cells in rheumatoid arthritis. The table came from immunoSEQ multiplex PCR; TCRdb's copy has only in-frame clones and leaves some out. The table lists approximately 16,000 clones, approximately 72% of them singletons. The sample was CD8+ T cells sorted from blood. These receptors all come from an adult with rheumatoid arthritis. Each CDR3 is given with its conserved first and last residue. The D gene is left open where the match is weak. Size is omitted from some rows. Given values are once, few, many or a class for expanded clones.

clone size,V gene,D gene,J gene,CDR3 protein,CDR3 DNA
medium-sized,TRBV7-7,.,TRBJ2-2,CASSPGPGELFF,TGTGCCAGCAGCCCCGGACCCGGGGAGCTGTTTTTT
few,TRBV4-2,.,TRBJ1-6,CASSPELGANSPLHF,TGTGCCAGCAGCCCCGAGTTGGGGGCCAATTCACCCCTCCACTTT
.,TRBV4-3,TRBD2,TRBJ2-1,CASSQAAREDNEQFF,TGCGCCAGCAGCCAAGCGGCGCGGGAGGACAATGAGCAGTTCTTC
few,TRBV27,.,TRBJ2-7,CASRHDLSSYEQYF,TGTGCCAGCAGGCACGATTTAAGCTCCTACGAGCAGTACTTC
few,TRBV27,.,TRBJ2-7,CASSSPGAYEQYF,TGTGCCAGCAGCTCCCCGGGGGCTTACGAGCAGTACTTC
.,TRBV5-1,TRBD1,TRBJ2-1,CASSKDRGYGNEQFF,TGCGCCAGCAGTAAGGACAGGGGGTATGGAAATGAGCAGTTCTTC
.,TRBV9,.,TRBJ2-3,CASSVRQGRTDTQYF,TGTGCCAGCAGCGTACGGCAGGGGAGGACAGATACGCAGTATTTT
.,TRBV5-4,.,TRBJ2-6,CASSLPPHITGANVLTF,TGTGCCAGCAGCTTACCCCCCCACATAACTGGGGCCAACGTCCTGACTTTC
.,TRBV4-1,TRBD1,TRBJ2-1,CASSQEDRLGNEQFF,TGCGCCAGCAGCCAAGAGGACAGGCTGGGGAATGAGCAGTTCTTC
.,TRBV7-2,.,TRBJ1-2,CASSARGATNYGYTF,TGTGCCAGCAGCGCACGAGGGGCCACTAACTATGGCTACACCTTC
.,TRBV7-2,.,TRBJ2-2,CASSRPEAGELFF,TGTGCCAGCAGCCGACCTGAGGCCGGGGAGCTGTTTTTT
.,TRBV28,TRBD1,TRBJ2-3,CASRELDRGQSTDTQYF,TGTGCCAGCAGGGAACTCGACAGGGGCCAAAGCACAGATACGCAGTATTTT
.,TRBV9,.,TRBJ1-3,CASSLNENTIYF,TGTGCCAGCAGCCTGAATGAAAACACCATATATTTT
.,TRBV6-1,.,TRBJ1-1,CASSESGFVAEAFF,TGTGCCAGCAGTGAAAGTGGGTTTGTAGCTGAAGCTTTCTTT
.,TRBV7-9,.,TRBJ2-5,CASSLWGHLLETQYF,TGTGCCAGCAGCCTCTGGGGCCACCTCTTAGAGACCCAGTACTTC
medium-sized,TRBV7-9,.,TRBJ1-2,CASSLEGGAKNGYTF,TGTGCCAGCAGCTTAGAGGGTGGGGCAAAGAATGGCTACACCTTC
.,TRBV2,.,TRBJ2-5,CASRGLEETQYF,TGTGCCAGCAGGGGACTGGAAGAGACCCAGTACTTC
.,TRBV6-5,.,TRBJ1-1,CASSYTGAPNTEAFF,TGTGCCAGCAGTTACACGGGAGCCCCGAACACTGAAGCTTTCTTT
.,TRBV9,.,TRBJ2-3,CASSDSVSTDTQYF,TGTGCCAGCAGCGATAGCGTTAGCACAGATACGCAGTATTTT
.,TRBV28,.,TRBJ1-2,CASSFGQGNYGYTF,TGTGCCAGCAGTTTCGGGCAGGGTAACTATGGCTACACCTTC
.,TRBV4-3,TRBD1,TRBJ2-7,CASSQVGIADTGALSEQYF,TGCGCCAGCAGCCAAGTTGGGATCGCCGATACAGGGGCCCTCTCCGAGCAGTACTTC
.,TRBV7-6,TRBD2,TRBJ2-3,CASSQRLAGGETLQYF,TGTGCCAGCAGCCAACGACTAGCGGGGGGGGAAACCCTACAGTATTTT
.,TRBV9,.,TRBJ2-2,CASSQLTGTGELFF,TGTGCCAGCAGCCAACTCACAGGGACCGGGGAGCTGTTTTTT
few,TRBV7-3,TRBD1,TRBJ2-7,CASSFNSLQGVKGYF,TGTGCCAGCAGCTTCAATTCGCTACAGGGGGTCAAAGGGTACTTC
.,TRBV4-1,TRBD2,TRBJ2-1,CASSQVAGTSGGPGNEQFF,TGCGCCAGCAGCCAAGTCGCCGGGACTAGCGGGGGGCCGGGAAATGAGCAGTTCTTC
few,TRBV28,TRBD1,TRBJ2-2,CASRGQGNTGELFF,TGTGCCAGCAGGGGACAGGGAAACACCGGGGAGCTGTTTTTT
once,TRBV5-4,.,TRBJ1-5,CASSLPPNDSNQPQHF,TGTGCCAGCAGCCTCCCGCCGAACGATAGCAATCAGCCCCAGCATTTT
once,TRBV4-1,.,TRBJ2-5,CASSQDRGETQYF,TGCGCCAGCAGCCAAGACAGGGGTGAGACCCAGTACTTC
.,TRBV7-3,.,TRBJ2-3,CASRPVIPSTDTQYF,TGTGCCAGCAGACCAGTAATTCCTAGCACAGATACGCAGTATTTT
.,TRBV6-5,.,TRBJ1-1,CASRPQEPEAFF,TGTGCCAGCAGACCACAGGAGCCTGAAGCTTTCTTT
.,TRBV9,.,TRBJ2-5,CASSVGAVQETQYF,TGTGCCAGCAGCGTAGGGGCAGTCCAAGAGACCCAGTACTTC
.,TRBV7-2,.,TRBJ1-2,CASSLRDRDGYTF,TGTGCCAGCAGCTTACGGGACCGGGATGGCTACACCTTC
.,TRBV5-1,.,TRBJ2-3,CASRGGLSGTDTQYF,TGCGCCAGCAGGGGCGGGTTATCTGGCACAGATACGCAGTATTTT
.,TRBV2,TRBD1,TRBJ1-3,CASQVQYRGANTIYF,TGTGCCAGCCAGGTACAATACAGGGGCGCCAACACCATATATTTT
.,TRBV4-2,.,TRBJ2-2,CASSQVGPVDTGELFF,TGTGCCAGCAGCCAAGTCGGGCCGGTAGACACCGGGGAGCTGTTTTTT
few,TRBV29-1,.,TRBJ2-7,CSVYSDNYYEQYF,TGCAGCGTTTATTCGGACAACTACTACGAGCAGTACTTC
.,TRBV7-7,.,TRBJ2-7,CASSFGDGSYEQYF,TGTGCTAGCAGCTTTGGGGACGGCTCCTACGAGCAGTACTTC
.,TRBV5-1,TRBD1,TRBJ2-1,CASSRVGQGGDEQFF,TGCGCCAGCAGCAGGGTGGGACAGGGAGGCGATGAGCAGTTCTTC
.,TRBV5-1,.,TRBJ2-3,CASSTGMDTQYF,TGCGCCAGCAGCACGGGGATGGATACGCAGTATTTT
.,TRBV28,.,TRBJ2-7,CASNRPGLPPSGNEQYF,TGTGCCAGCAATCGCCCGGGTCTACCTCCCTCCGGTAACGAGCAGTACTTC
.,TRBV9,TRBD2,TRBJ2-7,CASSVAGLAYEQYF,TGTGCCAGCAGCGTAGCGGGACTAGCCTACGAGCAGTACTTC
.,TRBV15,.,TRBJ2-7,CATSREGTSYEQYF,TGTGCCACCAGCAGAGAAGGGACCTCCTACGAGCAGTACTTC